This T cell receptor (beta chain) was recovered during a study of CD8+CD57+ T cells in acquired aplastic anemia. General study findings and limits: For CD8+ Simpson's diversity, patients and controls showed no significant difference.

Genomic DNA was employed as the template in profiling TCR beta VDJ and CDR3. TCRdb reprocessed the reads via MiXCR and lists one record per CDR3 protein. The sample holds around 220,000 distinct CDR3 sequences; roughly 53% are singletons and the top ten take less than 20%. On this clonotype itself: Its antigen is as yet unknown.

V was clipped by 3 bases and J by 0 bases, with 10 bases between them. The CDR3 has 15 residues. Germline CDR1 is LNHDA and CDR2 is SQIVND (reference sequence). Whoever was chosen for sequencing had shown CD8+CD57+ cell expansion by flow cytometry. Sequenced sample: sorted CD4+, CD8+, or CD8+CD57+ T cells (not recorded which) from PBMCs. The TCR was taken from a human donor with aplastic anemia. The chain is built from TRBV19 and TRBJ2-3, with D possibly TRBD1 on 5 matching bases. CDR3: CASSIGRASTDTQYF. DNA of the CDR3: TGTGCCAGTAGTATCGGCAGGGCTAGCACAGATACGCAGTATTTT.